These 32 T cell receptor beta chains originate from one sample sequenced in a study of control samples from healthy donors and cancer patients. TCRdb's table, derived via immunoSEQ multiplex PCR, lists solely in-frame clones and lacks some. The sample has 6,000 to 7,500 clones, about 72% seen once. Sequenced input: formalin-fixed, paraffin-embedded tissue. These TCRs come from a male donor with melanoma.

The chain recombines TRBV6-1 with TRBJ1-5; maybe TRBD1 (6 bases). CDR1 is MNHNS, CDR2 SASEGT, per germline. The CDR3 consists of 15 residues. V gave up 3 bases and J gave up 2 bases, with 11 bases separating them. As DNA, the CDR3 is TGTGCCAGCAGTGATGTGGGGGGCGGCAATCAGCCCCAGCATTTT. It encodes CASSDVGGGNQPQHF.

Points on this clone: Mismatch with germline at one junction end may stem from a read error. The same CDR3 is also encoded by other DNA sequences in this sample. This chain connects TRBV7-9 to TRBJ2-6; possible D gene TRBD1, 5 bases. The CDR3 length is 15 residues. Germline CDR1 and CDR2: SEHNR and FQNEAQ (reference sequence). CDR3 residues: CASSLGHSGANVLTF. The CDR3 nucleotides read TGTGCCAGCAGCTTAGGGCACTCTGGGGCCAACGTCCTGACTTTT.

This clone has just one count. At one boundary the junction diverges from the germline segment, which might be a read error. This same CDR3 is encoded by further DNA sequences in the sample. The rearrangement uses TRBV7-2 and TRBJ2-7; D unclear. The CDR3 is 13 amino acids. The germline CDR1 and CDR2 sequences are SGHTA and FQGNSA. CDR3 DNA: TGTGCTAGCAGCCTTAGGAACTTCTACGAGCAGTACTTC. Its translation is CASSLRNFYEQYF.

Note on this clone: The same CDR3 is also encoded by other DNA sequences in this sample. The V and J genes are TRBV24-1 and TRBJ2-2, with a weak D call TRBD2 (5 bases). Germline loops: CDR1 KGHDR, CDR2 SFDVKD. The CDR3 spans 13 residues. This CDR3 reads CATLGDNTGELFF. CDR3 nucleotides: TGTGCTACCCTCGGGGATAACACCGGGGAGCTGTTTTTT.

This chain connects TRBV4-1 to TRBJ2-1; 8 bases align to TRBD2. V trimming: 4 bases; J trimming: 8 bases; junction bases outside the gene matches: 13. Germline values: CDR1 MGHRA, CDR2 YSYEKL. The CDR3 is 16 amino acids. The CDR3 region has the DNA TGCGCCAGCAGCCTCGGCGGGGGGAGGGTTCATGATGAGCAGTTCTTC. Its translation: CASSLGGGRVHDEQFF.

V usage is TRBV28 and J usage is TRBJ1-6; tentative D call: TRBD1 (6 bases). Germline values: CDR1 MDHEN, CDR2 SYDVKM. This CDR3 comprises 14 residues. The ends were cut back, 11 bases at V and 7 bases at J, with 18 bases in the middle. CDR3 nucleotides: TGTGCCGGTAACAGAGGGGGAACGAATTCACCCCTCCACTTT. Translation: CAGNRGGTNSPLHF.

The V call is TRBV11-2, the J call TRBJ1-1; TRBD1 agrees at 8 bases. The CDR3 contains 16 residues. The V segment lost 0 bases and the J segment 3 bases; nucleotides outside the gene matches: 6. The germline V gene encodes CDR1 SGHAT and CDR2 FQNNGV. CDR3 amino acids: CASSLDRTGFHTEAFF. CDR3 DNA sequence: TGTGCCAGCAGCTTAGATCGGACAGGGTTTCACACTGAAGCTTTCTTT.

This rearrangement joins TRBV5-1 to TRBJ1-6; tentatively, D is TRBD1 (5 bases). The length of the CDR3 is 16 residues. CDR1 is SGHRS and CDR2 is YFSETQ in the germline V gene. The ends were cut back, 1 base at V and 7 bases at J, with 15 bases in the middle. The CDR3 nucleotides read TGCGCCAGCAGCTTGACCCCTCCGGGGCTAAATTCACCCCTCCACTTT. This sequence encodes CASSLTPPGLNSPLHF.

The chain uses TRBV29-1 and TRBJ2-3, with 13 bases fitting TRBD2. The J segment lost 6 bases and the V segment lost 7 bases, leaving 7 bases of the junction unmatched. The CDR3 spans 14 residues. CDR1 SQVTM and CDR2 ANQGSEA come from the germline V gene. CDR3 sequence: CSGNGLAGADTQYF. The CDR3 DNA sequence: TGCAGCGGAAACGGACTAGCGGGAGCTGATACGCAGTATTTT.

This rearrangement joins TRBV9 to TRBJ1-6; the D gene is possibly TRBD1 (5 bases). Per germline, CDR1 SGDLS and CDR2 YYNGEE. V dropped 5 bases and J dropped 7 bases, with 13 bases sitting between them. The CDR3 sequence is 14 residues long. CDR3 DNA sequence: TGTGCCAGCAGTCGGACACGGACAAATTCACCCCTCCACTTT. It yields the protein CASSRTRTNSPLHF.

Only one count was recorded for this clone. The V gene is TRBV20-1, the J gene TRBJ2-7, with TRBD1 matching 9 bases. The CDR3 has 14 amino acids. V shed 3 bases, J shed 7 bases, and the junction held 10 bases outside the gene matches. Looked up from germline, CDR1 is DFQATT and CDR2 is SNEGSKA (reference sequence). The CDR3 here is CSASETGGIYEQYF. The CDR3 coding sequence is TGCAGTGCTAGTGAGACAGGGGGAATCTATGAGCAGTACTTC.

V and J are TRBV19 and TRBJ2-5, with D perhaps TRBD1 (6 bases). The germline V and J ends were trimmed by 1 base and 4 bases, with 10 bases remaining between them. The germline gives CDR1 LNHDA, CDR2 SQIVND (reference sequence). CDR3 length: 14 amino acids. The CDR3 region is CASSIAGVRETQYF. As DNA, the CDR3 is TGTGCCAGTAGTATAGCAGGGGTCCGAGAGACCCAGTACTTC.

V gene TRBV11-2 combines with J gene TRBJ1-1; D gene unclear. V gave up 3 bases and J gave up 4 bases, with 9 bases separating them. The CDR3 has 13 residues. Germline values: CDR1 SGHAT, CDR2 FQNNGV. CDR3 nucleotide sequence: TGTGCCAGCAGCTTCGGCAATCCCACTGAAGCTTTCTTT. Translating it yields CASSFGNPTEAFF.

The chain employs TRBV6-1 and TRBJ1-2; D remains ambiguous. Trimming cost V 0 bases and J 2 bases, with 10 bases left between them. CDR1 is MNHNS, CDR2 SASEGT, per germline. This CDR3 is 15 amino acids long. DNA for the CDR3: TGTGCCAGCAGTGAAGCTCCAGGCGGAAACTATGGCTACACCTTC. Its protein product is CASSEAPGGNYGYTF.

This clone is judged large. The chain joins TRBV7-9 to TRBJ2-7; D ambiguous. Germline assignment: CDR1 SEHNR and CDR2 FQNEAQ (reference sequence). V was shortened by 4 bases and J by 5 bases, with 9 bases between the two germline ends. The CDR3 loop spans 12 amino acids. CDR3 sequence: CASSSPIHEQYF. The CDR3, as DNA: TGTGCCAGCAGCTCCCCTATACACGAGCAGTACTTC.

V usage is TRBV5-8 and J usage is TRBJ2-5; D perhaps matches TRBD2 (5 bases). This CDR3 contains 14 residues. In germline, CDR1 is SGHTS, CDR2 YDEGEE. V dropped 1 base and J dropped 5 bases, with 12 bases sitting between them. As DNA, the CDR3 is TGTGCCAGCAGCTTGTTAATCGGCGGGGAGACCCAGTACTTC. The encoded protein is CASSLLIGGETQYF.

V is TRBV14 and J is TRBJ2-3, with D possibly being TRBD2 (5 bases). Germline V lookup: CDR1 SGHDN, CDR2 FVKESK. V was cut by 4 bases and J by 2 bases, with 13 bases left in between. The CDR3 spans 15 residues. CDR3 residues: CASSPGAGSTDTQYF. CDR3 DNA sequence: TGTGCCAGCAGCCCCGGCGCGGGCTCCACAGATACGCAGTATTTT.

The rearrangement joins TRBV15 to TRBJ2-7, with D perhaps matching TRBD2 (6 bases). Germline lookup yields CDR1 LNHNV and CDR2 YYDKDF (reference sequence). This CDR3 is 13 amino acids long. Trimming took off 5 bases at V and 1 base at J, with 9 bases between the two ends. The CDR3 protein is CATSPGTSYEQYF. The CDR3 DNA is TGTGCCACCAGCCCAGGGACTTCCTACGAGCAGTACTTC. Looking up the rest from reference TRBV15 and TRBJ2-7 gives the full variable domain: DAMVIQNPRYQVTQFGKPVTLSCSQTLNHNVMYWYQQKSSQAPKLLFHYYDKDFNNEADTPDNFQSRRPNTSFCFLDIRSPGLGDTAMYLCATSPGTSYEQYFGPGTRLTVT.

This clone was counted once. This sequence joins TRBV11-2 and TRBJ2-7; TRBD1 matches 8 bases. With V trimmed by 1 base and J by 7 bases, 9 bases remained unmatched. CDR1 and CDR2 (germline): SGHAT, FQNNGV. The CDR3 runs to 15 residues. The CDR3 bases are TGTGCCAGCAGCTTAGGGCAGGGGGCTGCTAAAGAGCAGTACTTC. Amino acid sequence: CASSLGQGAAKEQYF.

V and J are TRBV6-5 and TRBJ2-7; possibly TRBD1 for D (5 bases). Germline lookup yields CDR1 MNHEY and CDR2 SVGAGI. V gave up 8 bases and J gave up 3 bases, with 8 bases separating them. The CDR3 runs to 11 residues. The CDR3 DNA follows: TGTGCCAGCGAAACAGGCTACGAGCAGTACTTC. Amino acids: CASETGYEQYF.

This chain links TRBV11-1 with TRBJ2-3; D uncertain. The V and J ends lost 1 base and 8 bases respectively, with 4 bases between them. This CDR3 is 11 amino acids long. Per germline, CDR1 SGHAT and CDR2 FQDESV (reference sequence). Written as DNA, the CDR3 is TGTGCCAGCAGCTTAGTGGGTACGCAGTATTTT. Amino acids: CASSLVGTQYF. Full variable domain (rest looked up from reference TRBV11-1 and TRBJ2-3): EAEVAQSPRYKITEKSQAVAFWCDPISGHATLYWYRQILGQGPELLVQFQDESVVDDSQLPKDRFSAERLKGVDSTLKIQPAELGDSAMYLCASSLVGTQYFGPGTRLTVL.

The J gene is TRBJ2-1, the V gene TRBV9, with D tentatively TRBD2 (5 bases). V gave up 2 bases and J gave up 6 bases, with 12 bases separating them. This CDR3 region has 14 residues. Germline V gene lookup returns CDR1 SGDLS and CDR2 YYNGEE. This CDR3 is CASSVSGTPNEQFF. Written as DNA, the CDR3 is TGTGCCAGCAGCGTCTCGGGAACACCCAATGAGCAGTTCTTC.

The chain joins TRBV3-1 (or the pseudogene TRBV3-2) to TRBJ2-7, with D unclear. The CDR3 is made up of 14 amino acids. CDR1 and CDR2 (germline): LGHDT, YNNKEL (reference sequence). Trimming took 6 bases from V and 4 from J, leaving 16 bases between them. CDR3 loop: CASRPNTDRYEQYF. The CDR3 region has the DNA TGTGCCAGCAGACCTAACACAGACCGATACGAGCAGTACTTC.

V is TRBV28 and J is TRBJ2-1, with 8 bases identical to TRBD2. Per germline, CDR1 MDHEN and CDR2 SYDVKM. The CDR3 extends over 15 amino acids. The J segment lost 0 bases and the V segment lost 6 bases, leaving 4 bases of the junction unmatched. The chain's CDR3 is CASRPLAGSYNEQFF. The CDR3 DNA reads TGTGCCAGCAGGCCCCTAGCGGGCTCCTACAATGAGCAGTTCTTC.

A word on this clone: This may come from a read error, since a much larger clone is one base off. The sample has other DNA sequences that encode this CDR3 too. V is TRBV28 and J is TRBJ2-4; 8 nucleotides agree with TRBD1. This CDR3 region has 20 residues. Trimming removed 3 bases from V and 0 bases from J; junction bases left unmatched: 16. Germline lookup yields CDR1 MDHEN and CDR2 SYDVKM. The chain's CDR3 is CASSLGETGAGIIAKNIQYF. The CDR3 coding sequence is TGTGCCAGCAGTTTGGGGGAGACAGGGGCCGGTATCATAGCCAAAAACATTCAGTACTTC.

The rearrangement links TRBV30 to TRBJ1-1, with D hard to call. Trimming removed 2 bases from V and 3 bases from J, with 7 bases in between. CDR1 and CDR2 from the germline V gene are GTSNPN and SVGIG (reference sequence). There are 12 residues in the CDR3. The CDR3 bases are TGTGCCTGGAGTCATTGGGACACTGAAGCTTTCTTT. Amino acids: CAWSHWDTEAFF. The whole variable domain, filled in from reference TRBV30 and TRBJ1-1, reads SQTIHQWPATLVQPVGSPLSLECTVEGTSNPNLYWYRQAAGRGLQLLFYSVGIGQISSEVPQNLSASRPQDRQFILSSKKLLLSDSGFYLCAWSHWDTEAFFGQGTRLTVV.

V is TRBV1 and J is TRBJ2-6. TRBV1 is designated a pseudogene. The CDR3 extends over 18 amino acids. This CDR3 is CTSRGSRLCKSRANVLTF. The DNA for the CDR3 is TGCACCAGCAGGGGATCGCGTTTGTGCAAAAGTCGGGCCAACGTCCTGACTTTC.

The chain combines TRBV7-3 with TRBJ2-7; TRBD1 matches at 7 bases. V gave up 1 base and J gave up 6 bases; unmatched junction bases: 33. CDR1 SGHTA and CDR2 FQGTGA come from the germline V gene. This CDR3 has 23 residues. The CDR3 loop is CASSLNPDLGPRTGFYRESEQYF. The CDR3 DNA reads as TGTGCCAGCAGCTTAAACCCCGACTTAGGTCCACGGACAGGATTCTACCGTGAGAGCGAGCAGTACTTC.

This chain joins TRBV29-1 and TRBJ2-7; tentatively, D is TRBD2 (6 bases). This CDR3 comprises 12 residues. The V gene's germline CDR1 is SQVTM and CDR2 ANQGSEA. With 8 bases removed from V and 2 bases from J, the gap between germline ends came to 13 bases. The CDR3 region has the DNA TGCAGCTATTCTAGCGTCGCCTACGAGCAGTACTTC. Encoded protein: CSYSSVAYEQYF.

This clone has just one count. This chain links TRBV5-4 with TRBJ2-1; TRBD1 or TRBD2 may be the D gene (5 bases each). The CDR3 consists of 15 residues. Germline values: CDR1 SGHNT, CDR2 YYREEE (reference sequence). V lost 5 bases and J lost 9, with 21 bases in between. CDR3 residues: CASRGDPVGSFEQFF. The CDR3 nucleotides are TGTGCCAGCAGAGGGGACCCCGTTGGGAGCTTTGAGCAGTTCTTC.

The V call is TRBV7-3, the J call TRBJ2-5, with 7 nucleotides matching TRBD1. V lost 5 bases, J lost 1 base, and 1 base stayed unmatched. The CDR3 extends over 13 amino acids. CDR1 is SGHTA and CDR2 is FQGTGA in the germline V gene. CDR3 DNA sequence: TGTGCCAGCAGCAAGGGGGCCCAAGAGACCCAGTACTTC. This encodes CASSKGAQETQYF.

The V and J genes are TRBV7-9 and TRBJ1-1, with D possibly TRBD1 on 5 matching bases. Looked up from germline, CDR1 is SEHNR and CDR2 is FQNEAQ (reference sequence). CDR3 length: 14 amino acids. Trimming cost V 5 bases and J 3 bases, with 13 bases left between them. CDR3 residues: CASSPGGGYTEAFF. CDR3 bases: TGTGCCAGCAGCCCTGGGGGGGGGTACACTGAAGCTTTCTTT.